Below are 26 T cell receptor beta chains sequenced from a single sample in a study of human T cells and chemical hapten exposure. TCRdb processed the RACE reads anew with MiXCR; each CDR3 protein has one entry. Altogether tens of thousands of distinct CDR3 sequences are present, about 11% being singletons, with the ten largest covering 2.2%. Specified time point: patch test 1, 2 weeks after DPC sensitization. Described treatment: therapeutic diphenylcyclopropenone sensitization with weekly scalp DPC. The source material was whole blood, sampled in connection with sensitization to the hapten diphenylcyclopropenone (DPC). These receptors were obtained from a middle-aged man with alopecia areata. Some clones in this sample may be carry-over from other donors' samples.

Many counts were recorded for this clonotype. CDR3: CASSPGLARDTQYF. The CDR3, as DNA: TGTGCCAGCAGCCCCGGGCTAGCTCGCGATACGCAGTATTTT. The rearrangement uses TRBV11-2 and TRBJ2-3; possible D gene TRBD2, 5 bases. V was shortened by 5 bases and J by 6 bases, with 15 bases between the two germline ends. The V gene's germline CDR1 is SGHAT and CDR2 FQNNGV. There are 14 residues in the CDR3. The entire variable domain, with the rest obtained from reference TRBV11-2 and TRBJ2-3, is as follows: EAGVAQSPRYKIIEKRQSVAFWCNPISGHATLYWYQQILGQGPKLLIQFQNNGVVDDSQLPKDRFSAERLKGVDSTLKIQPAKLEDSAVYLCASSPGLARDTQYFGPGTRLTVL.

The chain links TRBV7-2 to TRBJ2-2, with D perhaps matching TRBD1 (5 bases). V dropped 6 bases and J dropped 7 bases, with 18 bases sitting between them. Germline CDR1 SGHTA, CDR2 FQGNSA. The CDR3 length is 15 residues. In DNA form, the CDR3 reads TGTGCCAGCAGTCCCCAGGGTTCTTTAGGCGGGGAGCTGTTTTTT. It yields the protein CASSPQGSLGGELFF.

This clonotype was found many times. The V call is TRBV6-2 or TRBV6-3, the J call TRBJ1-1, with D maybe TRBD1 (5 bases). This CDR3 has 15 residues. V was clipped by 1 base and J by 3 bases, with 12 bases between them. Per germline, CDR1 MNHEY and CDR2 SVGEGT. CDR3 DNA sequence: TGTGCCAGCAGTTACTATCTTCAGGGCGACACTGAAGCTTTCTTT. This translates into CASSYYLQGDTEAFF.

This clonotype was counted a few times. V usage is TRBV28 and J usage is TRBJ1-2; D may be TRBD1 (5 bases). Trimming took off 5 bases at V and 2 bases at J, with 12 bases between the two ends. The CDR3 contains 14 residues. Germline assignment: CDR1 MDHEN and CDR2 SYDVKM. In DNA, the CDR3 is TGTGCCAGCAGTACCGGGACGTTCAACTATGGCTACACCTTC. The encoded protein is CASSTGTFNYGYTF.

This clonotype was counted only a few times. The rearrangement links TRBV12-3 or TRBV12-4 to TRBJ2-3; D might be TRBD2 (7 bases). The CDR3 is 16 residues long. V was trimmed by 6 bases and J by 3 bases, leaving 19 bases between them. The CDR3 DNA is TGTGCCAGCAGCCAGTCCACAGGGAGGGGGACAGATACGCAGTATTTT. Amino acid sequence: CASSQSTGRGTDTQYF.

The CDR3 region is CASSLWQAKNIQYF. In DNA, the CDR3 is TGTGCCAGCAGCTTATGGCAGGCCAAAAACATTCAGTACTTC. The chain combines TRBV7-2 with TRBJ2-4, with no clear D. Germline CDR1 is SGHTA and CDR2 is FQGNSA. The CDR3 contains 14 residues. V gave up 2 bases and J gave up 1 base, with 6 bases separating them.

This clonotype was seen at least ten times. The rearrangement joins TRBV6-6 to TRBJ1-1; TRBD1 agrees at 9 bases. This CDR3 region has 14 residues. V lost 6 bases and J lost 4; bases outside the gene matches: 6. In germline, CDR1 is MNHNY, CDR2 SVGAGI (reference sequence). CDR3 DNA sequence: TGTGCCAGCAGCCGGGACAGGGATCGCACTGAAGCTTTCTTT. Translation gives CASSRDRDRTEAFF.

This chain links TRBV20-1 with TRBJ1-2; TRBD1 matches 7 bases. V gave up 1 base and J gave up 5 bases; unmatched junction bases: 4. CDR3 length: 13 amino acids. Looked up from germline, CDR1 is DFQATT and CDR2 is SNEGSKA (reference sequence). CDR3 DNA sequence: TGCAGTGCTAGAGGCAGGGGGAGGTATGGCTACACCTTC. Translating it yields CSARGRGRYGYTF.

The chain links TRBV7-9 to TRBJ2-7; the D gene is possibly TRBD2 (6 bases). The CDR3 has 13 residues. The V end lost 5 bases, the J end lost 10 bases, and 18 bases lay between the germline ends. Germline V gene data show CDR1 as SEHNR and CDR2 as FQNEAQ (reference sequence). This chain's CDR3 is CASSAGLLSIQYF. CDR3 DNA: TGTGCCAGCAGCGCGGGACTCCTATCGATCCAGTACTTC.

This clonotype has a handful of counts. The rearrangement uses TRBV20-1 and TRBJ2-1; 13 nucleotides align to TRBD2. After removal of 3 bases from V and 6 bases from J, the junction contained 5 bases not matched to a gene. This CDR3 region has 15 residues. Germline CDR1 is DFQATT and CDR2 is SNEGSKA (reference sequence). The CDR3 sequence is CSASRTSGRINEQFF. As DNA, the CDR3 is TGCAGTGCTAGTCGGACTAGCGGGAGAATCAATGAGCAGTTCTTC.

The sample holds a few counts of this clonotype. The chain recombines TRBV24-1 with TRBJ2-1; the D gene is possibly TRBD1 (7 bases). The ends were cut back, 7 bases at V and 2 bases at J, with 11 bases in the middle. The CDR3 runs to 14 residues. Germline CDR1 KGHDR, CDR2 SFDVKD. The CDR3 DNA reads TGTGCCACCAGGGCGGGACAGACCTACAATGAGCAGTTCTTC. It codes for CATRAGQTYNEQFF.

The rearrangement uses TRBV24-1 and TRBJ2-3; D possibly corresponds to TRBD2 (6 bases). The CDR3 covers 12 residues. Germline CDR1 is KGHDR and CDR2 is SFDVKD. Trimming cost V 9 bases and J 14 bases, with 20 bases left between them. The CDR3 spells CATRGVSGDLYF. The CDR3 nucleotides read TGTGCCACCCGCGGGGTTTCGGGGGACCTGTATTTT.

This clonotype was seen only a few times. The CDR3 reads CASSEWTGGEQYV. The CDR3 DNA reads TGTGCCAGCAGTGAATGGACAGGGGGCGAGCAGTACGTC. This sequence joins TRBV6-1 and TRBJ2-7; 10 bases are shared with TRBD1. CDR1 and CDR2 from the germline V gene are MNHNS and SASEGT. The J segment lost 6 bases and the V segment lost 2 bases, leaving 1 base of the junction unmatched. This CDR3 has 13 residues.

In its sample, this clonotype was seen a few times. The V call is TRBV27, the J call TRBJ1-6, with D unresolved. The V gene's germline CDR1 is MNHEY and CDR2 SMNVEV (reference sequence). CDR3 length: 16 residues. Trimming took 0 bases from V and 9 from J, leaving 15 bases between them. CDR3 sequence reads: CASSLSAQRLGSPLHF. Written as DNA, the CDR3 is TGTGCCAGCAGTTTATCCGCACAGAGGTTGGGTTCACCCCTCCACTTT.

The V call is TRBV7-2, the J call TRBJ2-3; D is unresolved. This CDR3 contains 13 residues. CDR1 SGHTA and CDR2 FQGNSA come from the germline V gene. The V and J ends lost 5 bases and 6 bases respectively, with 12 bases between them. In nucleotides, the CDR3 is TGTGCCAGCAGCCCCCACATGGAGGATACGCAGTATTTT. Its protein product is CASSPHMEDTQYF.

This clonotype was counted ten times or more. The rearrangement uses TRBV18 and TRBJ2-7; no clear D. Germline V CDR1 and CDR2: KGHSH, LQKENI. V lost 1 base and J lost 6, with 13 bases in between. The CDR3 consists of 14 residues. CDR3 coding DNA: TGTGCCAGCTCACCACGAAGCAGCCTGGGCGAGCAGTACGTC. Translation gives CASSPRSSLGEQYV.

This clonotype was observed a few times. The chain is built from TRBV7-3 and TRBJ1-1; no clear D. Trimming pared 2 bases from V and 5 bases from J, leaving 12 bases between. The CDR3 totals 14 residues. Germline V gives CDR1 SGHTA, CDR2 FQGTGA. The CDR3 loop reads CASSLRGSGTEAFF. Here the CDR3 DNA reads TGTGCCAGCAGCTTACGGGGTAGTGGGACTGAAGCTTTCTTT.

This sequence joins TRBV7-9 and TRBJ1-4; D not certain. This CDR3 contains 15 residues. Trimming took off 4 bases at V and 8 bases at J, with 17 bases between the two ends. Per germline, CDR1 SEHNR and CDR2 FQNEAQ (reference sequence). The CDR3 region has the DNA TGTGCCAGCAGCTCCCTCTTCGAGGGCGGCGAAAAACTGTTTTTT. This gives the protein CASSSLFEGGEKLFF.

This clonotype was counted only a few times. The chain combines TRBV7-2 with TRBJ2-3; weak D call: TRBD2 (5 bases). Germline loops: CDR1 SGHTA, CDR2 FQGNSA. With 1 base removed from V and 5 bases from J, the gap between germline ends came to 13 bases. CDR3 length: 15 amino acids. The CDR3 nucleotides are TGTGCCAGCAGCTTAGGAGGGTCAGCAGTAGATACGCAGTATTTT. The encoded protein is CASSLGGSAVDTQYF.

The chain uses TRBV6-5 and TRBJ2-4; TRBD2 aligns across 9 bases. Germline CDR1 is MNHEY and CDR2 is SVGAGI. The CDR3 loop spans 16 amino acids. With V trimmed by 0 bases and J by 6 bases, 6 bases remained unmatched. The CDR3 bases are TGTGCCAGCAGTTACTCGAGCCTTAGCGGGAGAAACATTCAGTACTTC. Its translation: CASSYSSLSGRNIQYF.

This sequence joins TRBV11-2 and TRBJ2-3, with 7 bases lining up with TRBD2. In germline, CDR1 is SGHAT, CDR2 FQNNGV. The CDR3 is 17 residues long. The ends lost 5 bases at V and 2 bases at J; junction bases unmatched: 13. The CDR3 bases are TGTGCCAGCAGCCTAGGCCGACTAGCTACCCACACAGATACGCAGTATTTT. Protein product: CASSLGRLATHTDTQYF.

This clonotype came up a few times. V gene TRBV6-2 or TRBV6-3 combines with J gene TRBJ1-1; 10 bases line up with TRBD1. Germline CDR1 is MNHEY and CDR2 is SVGEGT. CDR3 size: 18 residues. The trim removed 5 bases at V and 1 base at J, leaving 13 bases unmatched. The CDR3 region is CASSQNRDRGGRNTEAFF. The DNA for the CDR3 is TGTGCCAGCAGTCAAAACCGGGACAGGGGAGGTCGGAACACTGAAGCTTTCTTT.

This clonotype was seen ten or more times. The rearrangement uses TRBV4-3 and TRBJ2-6, with 7 bases matching TRBD1. The CDR3 extends over 20 amino acids. The germline CDR1 and CDR2 sequences are LGHNA and YSLEER. J gave up 2 bases and V 1 base, and 14 bases lay outside the gene matches. In nucleotides, the CDR3 is TGCGCCAGCAGCCAAGTTTTCAGGGGGAAATTTGAGGCTGGGGCCAACGTCCTGACTTTC. Encoded protein: CASSQVFRGKFEAGANVLTF.

A few counts support this clonotype. The rearrangement uses TRBV6-5 and TRBJ2-3, with 7 positions matching TRBD2. In germline, CDR1 is MNHEY, CDR2 SVGAGI. The CDR3 runs 12 residues. The V gene end was trimmed by 10 bases and the J gene end by 6 bases; junction bases not matched to a gene: 7. This CDR3 is CATGGRADTQYF. Written as DNA, the CDR3 is TGTGCCACGGGAGGACGTGCGGATACGCAGTATTTT.

In its sample, this clonotype was seen a few times. The rearrangement links TRBV7-2 to TRBJ1-2; D is unclear. V gave up 5 bases and J gave up 4 bases, with 11 bases separating them. Germline loops: CDR1 SGHTA, CDR2 FQGNSA. The CDR3 runs 13 residues. CDR3 nucleotides: TGTGCCAGCAGCCTGACGAACGGCTATGGCTACACCTTC. This translates into CASSLTNGYGYTF.

This clonotype was counted a few times. This chain connects TRBV6-5 to TRBJ2-3; a possible D gene is TRBD2 (6 bases). The CDR3 has 15 amino acids. V lost 2 bases and J lost 2, with 11 bases in between. Germline CDR1 MNHEY, CDR2 SVGAGI. The CDR3 DNA is TGTGCCAGCAGTTACGCGGCTAGCGACACAGATACGCAGTATTTT. It encodes CASSYAASDTDTQYF.